These T cell receptor beta chains were read from a single sample in a study of blood T cell repertoires in COVID-19. Assay used: immunoSEQ multiplex PCR; TCRdb lists only in-frame clones, some missing. Seen here are fewer than 350,000 clones, around 85% observed once, and the top ten hold about 2.2%. The sequencing input was peripheral blood. These receptors were collected from a woman between 25 and 40 years old who had recovered from COVID-19. CDR3s include the opening cysteine and the closing phenylalanine or tryptophan. Each record gives: CDR3 length, V gene, J gene, CDR3 protein.

>15|TRBV3-1/TRBV3-2|TRBJ2-3
CASETGEENTDTQYF
>16|TRBV9|TRBJ1-3
CASSTRAGASGNTIYF
>16|TRBV6-6|TRBJ1-5
CASSYSSRYSNQPQHF
>14|TRBV24-1|TRBJ2-1
CATSDRGGLDEQFF
>13|TRBV7-3|TRBJ2-1
CASSLLAGNEQFF
>15|TRBV5-6|TRBJ2-1
CASSPGTIKHNEQFF
>14|TRBV11-3|TRBJ2-2
CASSLGRESGELFF
>15|TRBV6-2/TRBV6-3|TRBJ2-1
CASSYSLAGAHEQFF
>11|TRBV28|TRBJ2-7
CASSLLSEQYF
>16|TRBV9|TRBJ2-1
CASSVDPSGSPNEQFF
>15|TRBV3-1/TRBV3-2|TRBJ1-2
CASSPTFQAGSGYTF
>14|TRBV6-5|TRBJ2-7
CASSYGGTSGAWYF
>17|TRBV5-1|TRBJ2-7
CASSLEGLAGSSYEQYF
>13|TRBV28|TRBJ2-7
CASSPGLNYEQYF
>17|TRBV7-9|TRBJ2-6
CASSPRQGASGANVLTF
>13|TRBV4-1|TRBJ2-7
CASSPYLSYEQYF
>14|TRBV27|TRBJ2-2
CASSAGRGTGELFF
>12|TRBV2|TRBJ1-5
CASSDSDQPQHF
>14|TRBV11-2|TRBJ1-2
CASSLTGGGYGYTF
>12|TRBV20-1|TRBJ2-7
CSASLVPYEQYF
>14|TRBV15|TRBJ2-3
CATSSAVAADTQYF
>14|TRBV7-2|TRBJ1-2
CASTPPGTGGGYTF
>14|TRBV19|TRBJ2-7
CASSFGTGSTEQYF
>15|TRBV5-1|TRBJ2-3
CASSMSGGATDTQYF
>13|TRBV7-9|TRBJ1-5
CASSFDLRQPQHF
>14|TRBV5-1|TRBJ1-2
CASSLTGDRDGYTF
>12|TRBV15|TRBJ1-1
CATSRGLTEAFF
>11|TRBV30|TRBJ1-2
CAWTGVYGYTF
>18|TRBV2|TRBJ2-1
CASSDPGTSGGANNEQFF
>14|TRBV5-1|TRBJ2-2
CASRELSGTGELFF
>12|TRBV25-1|TRBJ1-2
CASTNSIYGYTF
>14|TRBV6-5|TRBJ2-7
CASSYRDSSYEQYF
>16|TRBV28|TRBJ2-2
CASSFVGILETGELFF
>13|TRBV6-5|TRBJ1-2
CASSLTGGDGYTF
>15|TRBV7-2|TRBJ2-7
CASSWIGGRSYEQYF
>13|TRBV5-6|TRBJ2-3
CASSKWSRGTQYF
>12|TRBV7-9|TRBJ2-5
CASSREVETQYF
>13|TRBV7-3|TRBJ1-1
CASSLRGGTEAFF
>15|TRBV7-6|TRBJ2-7
CASSAGQGRSWGQYF
>12|TRBV19|TRBJ2-5
CASSGGLETQYF
>14|TRBV27|TRBJ1-5
CASIQYRGGQPQHF
>13|TRBV5-6|TRBJ2-7
CASSFDSDYEQYF
>16|TRBV5-6|TRBJ2-6
CASSFRGYSGANVLTF
>16|TRBV4-2|TRBJ2-1
CASSPRRASGRNEQFF
>15|TRBV5-1|TRBJ2-3
CASSLGLAFGVTQYF
>17|TRBV7-2|TRBJ2-2
CASIKSPGLVPTGELFF
>15|TRBV11-2|TRBJ2-7
CASSLAGQGADEQYF
>12|TRBV18|TRBJ2-1
CATNKPGYEQFF
>15|TRBV5-6|TRBJ2-7
CASSLTSGSKYEQYF
>11|TRBV13|TRBJ2-3
CASSPGDTQYF
>14|TRBV27|TRBJ2-3
CASSTSRSTDTQYF
>22|TRBV30|TRBJ2-2
CAWSVTPGLAGGTLLNTGELFF
>13|TRBV19|TRBJ1-2
CASSITFGSGYTF
>14|TRBV30|TRBJ2-7
CAWSVAGQAYEQYF
>15|TRBV5-1|TRBJ1-5
CASSPTAGSNQPQHF
>15|TRBV4-3|TRBJ2-7
CASSQDTSGTYEQYF
>13|TRBV19|TRBJ1-4
CASGLGGGEKLFF
>15|TRBV18|TRBJ2-5
CASSPPSASLETQYF
>16|TRBV6-1|TRBJ2-7
CASSETPGQGAYEQYF